This T cell receptor beta chain comes out of a study of T cells expressing NK-cell markers (dated by TCRdb to about 2020). For context, the study as a whole: Three sorted T-cell subsets (CD3+CD56+NKG2C+, CD3+CD56+NKG2C- and CD3+CD56-NKG2C+) from seven to nine donors had their TCR beta-chain repertoires profiled. Seven of the eight sequenced donors were HCMV-seropositive and one was HCMV-seronegative. All eight donors whose samples were sequenced were randomly selected healthy volunteers, three of them men and five women. Libraries were sequenced as 2 x 150 bp reads on Illumina HiSeq 2000/2500, MiSeq or NextSeq. Summary of the overall study and its limitations: Whether the expanded NKG2C-expressing T cell clones were specific for HCMV antigens was left unclear. Those dominant clonotypes were again the most abundant among CD3+CD56-NKG2C+ cells in several donors, at roughly 28.3-60.1%. In several donors, the dominant CD3+CD56+NKG2C+ clonotypes were found to rank among the top 10 CD8+ clonotypes and to make up about 1.0-7.5% of CD8+ T cells.

Sequencing relied on an Illumina HiSeq 2000. TCR beta cDNA libraries were made by 5'RACE template switching that added a universal primer site and unique molecular identifiers. Synthesis of cDNA was primed from the TCR beta constant segment and was followed by two consecutive PCR amplification steps. In the source study's methods: MIGEC was used to demultiplex reads and group the reads by UMI, and MiTCR was used to assemble and quantify clonotypes. To exclude erroneous sequences, only TCR cDNA sequences supported by at least two reads were retained. The tcR package was used for downstream repertoire analysis, with clonotypes matched between fractions based on CDR3 nucleotide sequence plus V segment. VDJmatch was used to annotate antigen specificity against VDJdb, with one amino acid substitution in CDR3 permitted. TCRdb reprocessed the reads into one record per CDR3 protein sequence, lacking DNA. TCRdb's processing, not the authors' own work, is the source of the V and J calls. The sample table on file contains about 460,000 distinct CDR3 sequences. Of the sample, over 1.1% falls within the top ten clones.

A commercial ELISA kit detecting HCMV-specific IgG in serum was used to determine HCMV serostatus. Ficoll density gradient centrifugation was used to isolate peripheral blood mononuclear cells from blood. From cysteine to phenylalanine, the CDR3 is 14 amino acids long. A DNA sequence was not provided. Notes on this clonotype: Its recognized antigen is unknown.

This receptor chain uses TRBV12-3 or TRBV12-4 and TRBJ1-2; as DNA is missing, the TRBD1 call by TCRdb cannot be tested. The sequence was collected from a woman between 45 and 65 years old in good health. Donor details come from another sample of the same person, matched by shared clones. The sample comprised blood T cells: a sorted CD56 or NKG2C T cell subset, CD4+ or CD8+ T cells, or bulk PBMC T cells (not recorded which). The CDR3 region: CASSPDRGPYGYTF.